What follows are 25 T cell receptor beta chains derived from one specimen sequenced in a study of T cells in Graves' hyperthyroidism and ophthalmopathy. Using RNA transcripts as the source, TCR beta CDR3 regions were amplified. With the HTBI primer set, the TCR CDR3 went through a first round of RT-PCR. In TCRdb, the multiplex PCR reads were re-called with MiXCR into one record per CDR3 protein. The top ten clones hold less than 8.5% of a sample with more than 550,000 distinct CDR3 sequences, about 45% of them seen once. Material: peripheral blood or thyroid tissue (not recorded which). These receptors came from an adult man with Graves' disease, either hyperthyroidism or ophthalmopathy (not recorded which).

This clonotype was detected only a few times. Mismatch with germline at one junction end may stem from a read error. This chain connects TRBV11-1 to TRBJ1-1; tentatively, D is TRBD1 (6 bases). CDR1 and CDR2 from the germline V gene are SGHAT and FQDESV (reference sequence). This CDR3 is 12 amino acids long. This chain's CDR3 is CASSGTPTEAFF. CDR3 bases: TGCGCCAGCAGCGGGACACCAACTGAAGCTTTCTTT.

The chain combines TRBV6-1 with TRBJ1-1; D not resolved. This CDR3 has 12 amino acids. The germline V gene has CDR1 MNHNS and CDR2 SASEGT. The germline V and J ends were trimmed by 11 bases and 6 bases, with 16 bases remaining between them. This CDR3 is CAGGEMSSEAFF. The CDR3 coding sequence is TGTGCCGGCGGGGAGATGAGCTCTGAAGCTTTCTTT.

The rearrangement uses TRBV4-2 and TRBJ2-5; D is unresolved. From germline, CDR1 is LGHNA and CDR2 YNFKEQ. The CDR3 has 14 amino acids. Trimming took off 1 base at V and 1 base at J, with 7 bases between the two ends. CDR3: CASSQGRSQETQYF. DNA of the CDR3: TGTGCCAGCAGCCAAGGGCGGAGCCAAGAGACCCAGTACTTC.

The chain recombines TRBV7-9 with TRBJ2-7; tentatively, D is TRBD2 (6 bases). The V end was cut by 9 bases, the J end by 4 bases, with 19 bases between. The CDR3 is made up of 14 amino acids. The germline gives CDR1 SEHNR, CDR2 FQNEAQ (reference sequence). For the CDR3, the DNA is TGTGCCAGTAGTATTCCGGGCGGGGAGTACGAGCAGTACTTC. Protein product: CASSIPGGEYEQYF.

This clonotype was seen more than once but under ten times. This rearrangement joins TRBV12-3 or TRBV12-4 to TRBJ1-5; TRBD1 might be the D (6 bases). The V end was cut by 7 bases, the J end by 0 bases, with 10 bases between. This CDR3 is 14 amino acids long. Here the CDR3 DNA reads TGTGCCAGCACGGGACACCTTAGCAATCAGCCCCAGCATTTT. As protein: CASTGHLSNQPQHF.

This clonotype was seen just once. The V and J genes are TRBV10-3 and TRBJ1-6, with TRBD1 as a possible D gene (6 bases). Trimming took 9 bases from V and 6 from J, leaving 15 bases between them. The CDR3 runs to 14 residues. Germline V gives CDR1 ENHRY, CDR2 SYGVKD. CDR3 sequence: CAIGEGGVNSPLHF. CDR3 sequence (DNA): TGTGCCATAGGGGAAGGGGGAGTTAATTCACCCCTCCACTTT.

The V call is TRBV11-1, the J call TRBJ1-6, with D unclear. Germline V CDR1 and CDR2: SGHAT, FQDESV (reference sequence). The V and J ends lost 8 bases and 13 bases respectively, with 15 bases between them. The CDR3 has 12 residues. CDR3 sequence reads: CASPLVGLPLHF. The DNA of the CDR3 is TGTGCCAGCCCCCTGGTAGGGCTGCCCCTCCACTTT.

The sample holds a few counts of this clonotype. The CDR3 sequence: CASSAGTSGFSYEQYF. The CDR3 DNA sequence: TGTGCCAGCAGCGCAGGGACTAGCGGCTTCTCCTACGAGCAGTACTTC. V and J are TRBV7-9 and TRBJ2-7, with 11 bases lining up with TRBD2. V shed 5 bases, J shed 0 bases, and the junction held 6 bases outside the gene matches. The CDR3 is 16 amino acids. Germline V CDR1 and CDR2: SEHNR, FQNEAQ (reference sequence).

The table lists this clonotype with a few counts. The V and J genes are TRBV5-1 and TRBJ2-7; D is possibly TRBD1 or TRBD2 (5 bases each). Between the trimmed V and J ends, which lost 3 bases and 0 bases, there was a span of 16 bases. The CDR3 extends over 16 amino acids. Looked up from germline, CDR1 is SGHRS and CDR2 is YFSETQ. In DNA form, the CDR3 reads TGCGCCAGCAGCTCCGAACCGGGACGGGGCTCCTACGAGCAGTACTTC. Encoded protein: CASSSEPGRGSYEQYF.

Concerning this clonotype itself: A single base separates this from a much larger clone, so it may be a read error. V is TRBV7-8 and J is TRBJ2-7, with TRBD2 identical over 10 bases. This CDR3 has 15 residues. CDR1 and CDR2 (germline): SGHVS, FQNEAQ. The CDR3 protein is CASSPERGGDQTQHF. DNA of the CDR3: TGTGCCAGCAGCCCCGAGCGGGGGGGCGACCAGACCCAGCACTTC.

This clonotype has only a few counts. The chain carries TRBV20-1 and TRBJ1-5; D perhaps matches TRBD1 (6 bases). V was shortened by 5 bases and J by 2 bases, with 13 bases between the two germline ends. This CDR3 has 14 residues. Germline CDR1 is DFQATT and CDR2 is SNEGSKA (reference sequence). CDR3 loop: CSAGGGSGNQPQHF. CDR3 coding DNA: TGCAGTGCTGGAGGGGGGTCGGGCAATCAGCCCCAGCATTTT.

This clonotype has at least ten counts. The CDR3 protein is CASSMDGPYQPQHF. The DNA of the CDR3 is TGTGCCAGTAGTATGGACGGCCCCTACCAGCCCCAGCATTTT. The chain links TRBV19 to TRBJ1-5, with D unclear. The ends were cut back, 3 bases at V and 7 bases at J, with 13 bases in the middle. This CDR3 is 14 amino acids long. Germline-derived CDR1 and CDR2 are LNHDA and SQIVND (reference sequence).

The J gene is TRBJ1-2, the V gene TRBV20-1; TRBD1 matches 10 bases. V shed 3 bases and J 8 bases; nucleotides not matched to a gene: 3. Germline lookup yields CDR1 DFQATT and CDR2 SNEGSKA (reference sequence). This CDR3 spans 12 amino acids. The CDR3 DNA is TGCAGTGCTAGGACAGGGGGCGCGGGCTACACCTTC. Protein product: CSARTGGAGYTF.

This chain connects TRBV7-9 to TRBJ2-7, with 10 bases identical to TRBD1. Germline-derived CDR1 and CDR2 are SEHNR and FQNEAQ (reference sequence). This CDR3 has 17 amino acids. Losses at the gene ends were 3 bases for V and 5 bases for J; bases not matched to a gene: 13. CDR3: CASSFLPEGQGRNEQYF. Written as DNA, the CDR3 is TGTGCCAGCAGCTTCTTGCCGGAGGGACAGGGGCGCAACGAGCAGTACTTC.

This clonotype has a handful of counts. CDR3 in amino acids: CASSLAYRAETQYF. DNA for the CDR3: TGTGCCAGCAGCTTAGCTTACAGGGCTGAGACCCAGTACTTC. The rearrangement uses TRBV7-2 and TRBJ2-5, with a tentative D call TRBD1 (6 bases). The CDR3 sequence is 14 residues long. Trimming took 0 bases from V and 5 from J, leaving 10 bases between them. CDR1 and CDR2 (germline): SGHTA, FQGNSA.

This clonotype appeared a single time. This chain connects TRBV15 to TRBJ1-5; D gene uncertain. Trimming removed 0 bases from V and 6 bases from J, with 12 bases in between. CDR1 and CDR2 from the germline V gene are LNHNV and YYDKDF (reference sequence). The CDR3 spans 15 residues. In DNA form, the CDR3 reads TGTGCCACCAGCAGAGATCCGAACCGGGGTCAGCCCCAGCATTTT. Its translation: CATSRDPNRGQPQHF. Together with reference TRBV15 and TRBJ1-5, the CDR3 gives the full variable domain: DAMVIQNPRYQVTQFGKPVTLSCSQTLNHNVMYWYQQKSSQAPKLLFHYYDKDFNNEADTPDNFQSRRPNTSFCFLDIRSPGLGDTAMYLCATSRDPNRGQPQHFGDGTRLSIL.

In this sample, this clonotype turned up many times. The V call is TRBV7-9, the J call TRBJ1-4, with TRBD1 identical over 7 bases. Per the germline V gene, CDR1 is SEHNR and CDR2 is FQNEAQ (reference sequence). There are 15 residues in the CDR3. The V and J ends lost 5 bases and 7 bases, in that order; junction bases with no gene match: 10. The CDR3 DNA sequence: TGTGCCAGCAGCCCACCGACAGGGTTGGGTGAAAAACTGTTTTTT. Residues: CASSPPTGLGEKLFF.

The chain is built from TRBV7-9 and TRBJ2-6; D is unclear. CDR1 and CDR2 (germline): SEHNR, FQNEAQ (reference sequence). Trimming stripped 5 bases from V and 0 bases from J, with 17 bases between. There are 18 residues in the CDR3. The DNA of the CDR3 is TGTGCCAGCAGCCCCAGCAGCTTGCTGGGCTCTGGGGCCAACGTCCTGACTTTC. This encodes CASSPSSLLGSGANVLTF.

A note on this clonotype: Germline and junction disagree at one end, which may indicate a read error. This chain connects TRBV10-3 to TRBJ2-7; D is unresolved. CDR3 length equals 13 residues. CDR1 is ENHRY, CDR2 SYGVKD, per germline. CDR3 coding DNA: TGTGCCAGCAGTGAGAAGGCGCCCTACGAGCAGTACTTC. Translating it yields CASSEKAPYEQYF.

Note on this clonotype: At one end, the junction sequence differs from germline, possibly due to a read error. The rearrangement links TRBV10-3 to TRBJ2-7, with D tentatively TRBD1 or TRBD2 (7 bases each). The CDR3 extends over 15 amino acids. Germline V gene data show CDR1 as ENHRY and CDR2 as SYGVKD. CDR3 bases: TGTGCCAGCAGTGGGGGGGGGACAGTCCCCTACGAGCAGTACTTC. Protein: CASSGGGTVPYEQYF.

This chain joins TRBV6-9 and TRBJ1-1; TRBD1 agrees at 7 bases. Per germline, CDR1 MNHGY and CDR2 SVAAGI. The V and J ends lost 6 bases and 2 bases, in that order; junction bases with no gene match: 9. The CDR3 covers 15 residues. CDR3 protein: CASSTAGQKNTEAFF. CDR3 in DNA: TGTGCCAGCAGCACAGCGGGACAGAAAAACACTGAAGCTTTCTTT.

The chain uses TRBV7-9 and TRBJ1-1; D perhaps matches TRBD1 (5 bases). Looked up from germline, CDR1 is SEHNR and CDR2 is FQNEAQ (reference sequence). Trimming took 1 base from V and 1 from J, leaving 10 bases between them. The length of the CDR3 is 15 residues. In DNA, the CDR3 is TGTGCCAGCAGCTTAGGGGCTACAGGGAACACTGAAGCTTTCTTT. Its protein product is CASSLGATGNTEAFF.

The gene calls are TRBV10-3 and TRBJ1-5; 7 positions match TRBD1. Germline values: CDR1 ENHRY, CDR2 SYGVKD. This CDR3 spans 13 amino acids. Losses at the gene ends were 5 bases for V and 7 bases for J; bases not matched to a gene: 5. The CDR3 sequence: CAISLRGDQPQHF. DNA for the CDR3: TGTGCCATCAGTCTCAGGGGGGACCAGCCCCAGCATTTT.

The chain is built from TRBV9 and TRBJ2-7, with D uncertain. The CDR3 spans 13 residues. The V end lost 0 bases, the J end lost 2 bases, and 6 bases lay between the germline ends. In germline, CDR1 is SGDLS, CDR2 YYNGEE. CDR3 nucleotide sequence: TGTGCCAGCAGCGTAGCTGATCCCTACGAGCAGTACTTC. Amino acid sequence: CASSVADPYEQYF.

This chain links TRBV6-4 with TRBJ2-1, with D possibly TRBD1 on 5 matching bases. The germline V and J ends were trimmed by 4 bases and 7 bases, with 11 bases remaining between them. This CDR3 comprises 13 residues. Germline V gene data show CDR1 as MRHNA and CDR2 as SNTAGT. The CDR3 region is CASSGSRVNEQFF. Written as DNA, the CDR3 is TGTGCCAGCAGTGGCTCCAGGGTGAATGAGCAGTTCTTC.